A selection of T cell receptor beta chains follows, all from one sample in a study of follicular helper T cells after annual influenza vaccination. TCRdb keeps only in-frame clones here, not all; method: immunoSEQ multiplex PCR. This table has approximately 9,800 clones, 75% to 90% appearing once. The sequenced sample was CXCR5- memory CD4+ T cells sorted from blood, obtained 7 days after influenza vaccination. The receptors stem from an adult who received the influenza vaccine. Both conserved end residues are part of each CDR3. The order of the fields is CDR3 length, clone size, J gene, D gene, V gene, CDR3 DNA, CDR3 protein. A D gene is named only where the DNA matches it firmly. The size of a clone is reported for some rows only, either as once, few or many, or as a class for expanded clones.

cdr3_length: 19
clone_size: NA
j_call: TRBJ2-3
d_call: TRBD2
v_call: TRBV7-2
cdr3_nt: TGTGCCAGCAGCTTAGCAGGTCGGGGGACTAGCGGTTACACAGATACGCAGTATTTT
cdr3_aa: CASSLAGRGTSGYTDTQYF

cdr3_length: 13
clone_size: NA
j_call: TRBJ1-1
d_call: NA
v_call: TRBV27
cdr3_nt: TGTGCCAGCAGTTTATACAGACTCACTGAAGCTTTCTTT
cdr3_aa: CASSLYRLTEAFF

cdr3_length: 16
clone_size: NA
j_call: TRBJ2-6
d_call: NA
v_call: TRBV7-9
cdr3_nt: TGTGCCAGCAGCTTAGGAGGGGACGCTGGGGCCAACGTCCTGACTTTC
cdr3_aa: CASSLGGDAGANVLTF

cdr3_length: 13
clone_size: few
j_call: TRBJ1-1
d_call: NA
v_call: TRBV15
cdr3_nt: TGTGCCACCAGCTGGAATAGAGACACTGAAGCTTTCTTT
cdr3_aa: CATSWNRDTEAFF

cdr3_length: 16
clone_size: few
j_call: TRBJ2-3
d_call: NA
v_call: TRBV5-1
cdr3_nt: TGCGCCAGCAGCTCCAGGGACGGATTAACCACAGATACGCAGTATTTT
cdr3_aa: CASSSRDGLTTDTQYF

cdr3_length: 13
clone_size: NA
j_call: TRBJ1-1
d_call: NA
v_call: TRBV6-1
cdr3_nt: TGTGCCAGCAGTGAAGCAACATACACTGAAGCTTTCTTT
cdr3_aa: CASSEATYTEAFF

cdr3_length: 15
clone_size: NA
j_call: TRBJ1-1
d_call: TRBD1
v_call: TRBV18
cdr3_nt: TGTGCCAGCTCACCGGGGACAGAGATGAACACTGAAGCTTTCTTT
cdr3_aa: CASSPGTEMNTEAFF

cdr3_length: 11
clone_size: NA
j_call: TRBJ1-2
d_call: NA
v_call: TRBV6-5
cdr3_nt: TGTGCCAGCACCCAGACGGGGGGCTACACCTTC
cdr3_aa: CASTQTGGYTF

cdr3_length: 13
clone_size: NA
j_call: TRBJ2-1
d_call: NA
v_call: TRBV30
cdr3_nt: TGTGCCTGGAGTGGATATACTAGGAGTGAGCAGTTCTTC
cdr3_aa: CAWSGYTRSEQFF

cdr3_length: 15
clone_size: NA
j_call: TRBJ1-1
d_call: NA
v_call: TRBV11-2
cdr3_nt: TGTGCCAGCAGCTTGGCCATTAATAGGTACACTGAAGCTTTCTTT
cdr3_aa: CASSLAINRYTEAFF

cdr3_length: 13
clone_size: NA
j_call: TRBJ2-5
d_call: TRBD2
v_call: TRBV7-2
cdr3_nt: TGTGCCAGCAGCCCTCCGGGACTAAGGACCCAGTACTTC
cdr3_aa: CASSPPGLRTQYF

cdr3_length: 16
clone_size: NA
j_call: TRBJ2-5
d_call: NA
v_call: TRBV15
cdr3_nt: TGTGCCACCAGCGGATCCGGGAGCAATGGGCGGGGGACCCAGTACTTC
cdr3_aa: CATSGSGSNGRGTQYF

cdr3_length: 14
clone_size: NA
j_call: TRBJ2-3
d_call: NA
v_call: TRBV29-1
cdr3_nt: TGCAGCGTTGAAGATCCCAGGGGAGAAGATACGCAGTATTTT
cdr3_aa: CSVEDPRGEDTQYF

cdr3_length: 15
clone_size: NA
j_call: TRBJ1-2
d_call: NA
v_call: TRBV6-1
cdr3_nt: TGTGCCAGCAGTGAAAAGGGGGGAGCTAACTATGGCTACACCTTC
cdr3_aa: CASSEKGGANYGYTF

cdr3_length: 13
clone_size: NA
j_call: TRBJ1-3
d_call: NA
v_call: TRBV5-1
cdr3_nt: TGCGCCAGCAGGGCCGGGGACGGAAACACCATATATTTT
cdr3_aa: CASRAGDGNTIYF

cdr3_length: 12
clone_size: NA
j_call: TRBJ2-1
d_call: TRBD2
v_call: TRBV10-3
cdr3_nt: TGTGCCACCACGGGGGGGCAGAATGAGCAGTTCTTC
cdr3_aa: CATTGGQNEQFF

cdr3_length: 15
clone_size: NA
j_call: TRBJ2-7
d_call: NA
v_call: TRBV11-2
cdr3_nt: TGTGCCAGCCACACCCCCAGGGAGGAGGCTTACGAGCAGTACTTC
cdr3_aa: CASHTPREEAYEQYF

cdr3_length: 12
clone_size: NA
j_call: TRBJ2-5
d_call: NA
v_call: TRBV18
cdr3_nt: TGTGCCAGCTCACAGGACGTCGAGACCCAGTACTTC
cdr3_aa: CASSQDVETQYF

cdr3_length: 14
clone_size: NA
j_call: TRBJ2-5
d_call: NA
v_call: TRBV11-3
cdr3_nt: TGTGCCAGCAGTCCTCGGTCGGGTCAAGAGACCCAGTACTTC
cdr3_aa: CASSPRSGQETQYF

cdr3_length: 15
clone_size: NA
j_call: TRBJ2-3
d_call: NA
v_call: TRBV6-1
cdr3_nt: TGTGCCAGCAGTGAAGCGGCGGTGGACCTCTATACGCAGTATTTT
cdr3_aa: CASSEAAVDLYTQYF

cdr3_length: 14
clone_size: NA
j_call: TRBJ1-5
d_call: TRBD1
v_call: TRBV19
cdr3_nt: TGTGCCAGTAATCCAACAGGGGATAATCAGCCCCAGCATTTT
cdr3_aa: CASNPTGDNQPQHF

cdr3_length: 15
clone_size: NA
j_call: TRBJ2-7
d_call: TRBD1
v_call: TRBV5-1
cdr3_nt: TGCGCCAGCAGCTTGGGGGACAGGGCGGTCTACGAGCAGTACTTC
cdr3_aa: CASSLGDRAVYEQYF

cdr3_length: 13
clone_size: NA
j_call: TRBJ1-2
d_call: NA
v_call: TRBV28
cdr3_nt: TGTGCCAGCAGTTTACGTGCCTTCTATGGCTACACCTTC
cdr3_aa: CASSLRAFYGYTF

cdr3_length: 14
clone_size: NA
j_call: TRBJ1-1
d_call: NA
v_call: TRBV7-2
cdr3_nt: TGTGCCAGCAGCTTAGAGCTGGGAAGGACTGAAGCTTTCTTT
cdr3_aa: CASSLELGRTEAFF

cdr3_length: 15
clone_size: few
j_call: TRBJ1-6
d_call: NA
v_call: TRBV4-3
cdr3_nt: TGCGCCAGCAGCCGGATACCTAGCAGTGGCGAACCCCTCCACTTT
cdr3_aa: CASSRIPSSGEPLHF

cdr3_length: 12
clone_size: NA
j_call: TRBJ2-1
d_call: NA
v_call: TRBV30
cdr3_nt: TGTGCCTGGACAGACACCTACAATGAGCAGTTCTTC
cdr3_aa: CAWTDTYNEQFF